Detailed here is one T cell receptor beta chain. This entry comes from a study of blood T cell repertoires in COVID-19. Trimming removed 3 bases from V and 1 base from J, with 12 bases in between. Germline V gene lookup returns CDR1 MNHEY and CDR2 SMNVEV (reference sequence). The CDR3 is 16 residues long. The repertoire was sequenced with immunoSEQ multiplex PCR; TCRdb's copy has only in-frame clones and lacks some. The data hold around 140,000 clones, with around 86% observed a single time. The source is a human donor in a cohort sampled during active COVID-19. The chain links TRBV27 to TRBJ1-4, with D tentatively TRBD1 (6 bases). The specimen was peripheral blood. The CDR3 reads CASSLVRGGTNEKLFF. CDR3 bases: TGTGCCAGCAGTTTGGTCAGGGGCGGAACTAATGAAAAACTGTTTTTT.